This TCR beta chain appears in the sequencing data of a study of cytomegalovirus exposure and HLA in healthy donors. A note on this clone: Its antigen remains unknown.

The PCR had 60 Vbeta and 13 Jbeta primers. TCRdb keeps only in-frame clones here, not all; method: immunoSEQ multiplex PCR. There are about 150,000 clones in the sample; approximately 80% occur only once, and about 2.6% lies in the top ten. Study-wide points: Highly shared sequence variants in one cluster were likely a sequencing artifact.

CDR3 length equals 13 residues. Germline V gives CDR1 MDHEN, CDR2 SYDVKM. J gave up 3 bases and V 9 bases, and 6 bases lay outside the gene matches. Sequencing was performed on PBMCs. The chain has TRBV28 and TRBJ1-2; 8 bases map to TRBD1. The receptor's source is a boy aged 2 to 9 in good health and CMV-seronegative. Written as DNA, the CDR3 is TGTGCCAGTCGCAGGGGGCGGGACTATGGCTACACCTTC. Its protein is CASRRGRDYGYTF.